This TCR beta chain was captured in a study of T cells after posttransplantation cyclophosphamide. Sampled 1 year posttransplant, controls received myeloablative marrow transplants, methotrexate and a calcineurin inhibitor. Per germline, CDR1 SGHDT and CDR2 YYEEEE. The CDR3 sequence is 17 residues long. Trimming cost V 3 bases and J 0 bases, with 19 bases left between them. Comments on this clone: Its antigen is undetermined.

Using immunoSEQ multiplex PCR, the repertoire was profiled, and TCRdb retains in-frame clones only, with some absent. Of some 21,000 clones listed, 85% to 90% are singletons. Study outcomes and limitations: Later post-transplant blood repertoires were often dominated by donor CD8+ memory clones. Skin or GI-infiltrating T cells shared few TRB sequences with blood.

V is TRBV5-6 and J is TRBJ2-7; possibly TRBD2 for D (5 bases). The source is a female patient under 45 who received an allogeneic stem cell transplant from an unrelated donor, was CMV-positive, and had acute and chronic GVHD. Some of the T cells may derive from the graft donor. The material sequenced was PBMCs, taken about 350 days after allogeneic stem cell transplant with calcineurin inhibitor and methotrexate. CDR3 bases: TGTGCCAGCAGCTCGCGTGGGGAGCGGACGAGCTCCTACGAGCAGTACGTC. It is translated as CASSSRGERTSSYEQYV.